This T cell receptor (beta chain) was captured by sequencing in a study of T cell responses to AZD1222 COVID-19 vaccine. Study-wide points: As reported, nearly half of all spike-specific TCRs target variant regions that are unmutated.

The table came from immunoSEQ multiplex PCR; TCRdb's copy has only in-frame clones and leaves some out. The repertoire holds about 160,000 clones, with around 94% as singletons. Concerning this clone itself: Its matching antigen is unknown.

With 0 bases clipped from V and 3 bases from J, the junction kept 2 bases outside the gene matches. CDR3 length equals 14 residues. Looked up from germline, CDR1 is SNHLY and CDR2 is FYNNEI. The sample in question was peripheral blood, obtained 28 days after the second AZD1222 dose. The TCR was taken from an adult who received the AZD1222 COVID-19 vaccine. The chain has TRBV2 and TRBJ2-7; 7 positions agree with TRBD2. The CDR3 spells CASSEAGLHYEQYF. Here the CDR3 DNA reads TGTGCCAGCAGTGAAGCGGGACTACACTACGAGCAGTACTTC.